The entry below describes one TCR beta chain. The clone's antigen remains unknown. Per-nucleotide qualities are absent, and no much larger clonotype sits a single base away. The germline V gene (reference sequence) provides CDR1 WNHNN and CDR2 SYGVQD. CDR3 length: 12 amino acids, cysteine to phenylalanine. The sequence is cut down to CDR3 DNA, 36 bases in frame from base 1. Trimming at the junction amounts to 3 bases on V and 7 bases on J, and the germline ends lie 10 bases apart. These data are taken from a study of Ad26.COV2.S vaccination and SARS-CoV-2 variants (dated by TCRdb to the early 2020s). At the level of the whole study: Donors in the vaccine arm were drawn from COV1001, a multicentre, randomized, double-blind, placebo-controlled phase I-IIa trial testing Ad26.COV2.S in healthy adults. Ad26.COV2.S was administered intramuscularly at 5 x 10^10 or 1 x 10^11 viral particles, either as a single shot or as two shots given 56 days apart. Throughout the experiments and outcome assessment, investigators stayed blinded to trial group allocation. Participants in the trial were split at random into five groups of five each, receiving low-dose or high-dose Ad26.COV2.S once or twice, or else placebo on both occasions. Sequencing of the TCRbeta repertoire served to evaluate the specificity and breadth of SARS-CoV-2-reactive T cell receptors following Ad26.COV2.S vaccination. The TCR-sequenced set comprised approximately 32 samples: around 20 Ad26.COV2.S vaccine recipients, 5 placebo recipients and 8 SARS-CoV-2 convalescent individuals. The paper as a whole reports these results and caveats: Higher spike-specific TCR breadth was observed in Ad26.COV2.S recipients than in placebo recipients (P = 0.0014). The authors noted that the TCR breadth and depth analyses may have underestimated total T cell responses. The study was not powered to compare responses between vaccine doses or regimens. After vaccination, substantial breadth of spike-specific CD8+ and CD4+ T cell responses was reported. Comparable non-spike TCR breadth was observed between vaccine and placebo recipients, consistent with only spike being contained in the vaccine.

The immunoSEQ Assay was the method used to sequence TCRbeta CDR3 regions. After extraction, genomic DNA underwent amplification by bias-controlled multiplex PCR, followed by high-throughput sequencing. As for how the authors treated the data: To quantify the absolute abundance of every unique TCRbeta CDR3 region, sequences were collapsed and filtered. T cell fraction was estimated by normalizing TCRbeta template counts to usable DNA, which was measured by amplifying reference genes present in all nucleated cells. Repertoire TCRs were annotated as SARS-CoV-2-specific by exact matching of V gene, CDR3 amino acid sequence and J gene to a known reactive TCR set. The reference SARS-CoV-2 TCR set was obtained from MIRA and was filtered for enrichment in COVID-19-positive ImmuneCODE repertoires, whereby public or cross-reactive TCRs were removed. Using the MIRA antigens, annotated TCRs were further analysed by specific ORF or by position within an ORF. Breadth was defined as annotated unique rearrangements over total unique productive rearrangements; depth was the summed frequency of those rearrangements. Two-sided Wilcoxon rank-sum tests were used to compare TCR breadth between groups. TCRdb retrieved this table from immuneACCESS and kept in-frame rearrangements only. Not all clones are present; in checked studies, unresolved V genes account for under half, and no reason is known for the remainder. The V and J calls and the clone size are those of that table, but D and trimming were determined from the DNA. The table for this sample lists some 340,000 clones; 86% of them were counted only once. Jointly, the top ten make up approximately 1.9% of the sample.

The treatment or condition label, as the study defines it: around 19 received Ad26.COV2.S at low or high dose, single or two shots; several received placebo; per-sample allocation not given. Repertoires of vaccine and placebo recipients were sequenced from samples taken on day 63 after the first injection. Between 29 July and 7 August 2020, Cohort 1b enrolled around 25 adults aged 18-55 years at one site in Boston, USA. As a vaccine, Ad26.COV2.S was a replication-incompetent adenovirus type 26 vector that expressed a prefusion-stabilized SARS-CoV-2 spike protein derived from the original Wuhan strain.

This sequence originates from a person aged 18-60 years who received the Ad26.COV2.S COVID-19 vaccine or a placebo. The material was peripheral blood, obtained in a trial of Ad26.COV2.S vaccine versus placebo. The sequence links TRBV10-1 to TRBJ2-7; the D gene remains uncertain. Here is the DNA: TGCGCCAGCAGTGACGGGTACTATGAGCAGTACTTC. It translates to CASSDGYYEQYF.